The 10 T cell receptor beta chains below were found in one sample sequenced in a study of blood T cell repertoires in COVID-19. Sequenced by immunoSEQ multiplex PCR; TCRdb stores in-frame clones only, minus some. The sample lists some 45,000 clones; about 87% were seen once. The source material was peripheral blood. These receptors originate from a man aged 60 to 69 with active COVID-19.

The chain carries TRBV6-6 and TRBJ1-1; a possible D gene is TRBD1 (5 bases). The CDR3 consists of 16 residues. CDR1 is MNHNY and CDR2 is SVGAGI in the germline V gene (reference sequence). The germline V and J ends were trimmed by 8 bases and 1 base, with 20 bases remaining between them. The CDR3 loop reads CASLAGLRGKNTEAFF. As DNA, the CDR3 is TGTGCCAGCCTAGCGGGGCTAAGGGGCAAGAACACTGAAGCTTTCTTT.

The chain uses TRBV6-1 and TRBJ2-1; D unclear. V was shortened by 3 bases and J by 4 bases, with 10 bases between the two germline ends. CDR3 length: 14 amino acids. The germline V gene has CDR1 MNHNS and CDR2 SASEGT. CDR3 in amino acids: CASSEVPGYNEQFF. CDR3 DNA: TGTGCCAGCAGTGAGGTTCCAGGTTACAATGAGCAGTTCTTC.

CDR3 amino acids: CASSQMEGNEQFF. The CDR3 coding sequence is TGCGCCAGCAGCCAAATGGAGGGGAATGAGCAGTTCTTC. The chain links TRBV4-1 to TRBJ2-1; tentatively, D is TRBD2 (6 bases). The germline V and J ends were trimmed by 2 bases and 7 bases, with 9 bases remaining between them. Germline CDR1 MGHRA, CDR2 YSYEKL. This CDR3 contains 13 residues.

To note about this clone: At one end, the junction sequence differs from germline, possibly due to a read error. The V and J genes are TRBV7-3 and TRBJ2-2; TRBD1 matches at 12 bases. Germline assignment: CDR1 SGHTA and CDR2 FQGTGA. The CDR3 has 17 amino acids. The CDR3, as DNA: TGTGCCAGCAGCCTAACGGGACAGGGGGCGCTTGCCGGGGAGCTGTTTTTT. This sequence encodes CASSLTGQGALAGELFF.

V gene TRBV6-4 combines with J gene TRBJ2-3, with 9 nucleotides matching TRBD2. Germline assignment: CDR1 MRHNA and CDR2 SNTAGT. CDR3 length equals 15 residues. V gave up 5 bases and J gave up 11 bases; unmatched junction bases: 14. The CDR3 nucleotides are TGTGCCAGCAGTATGGAGCGGGAGGAGGAAGGTAAGCAGTATTTT. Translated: CASSMEREEEGKQYF.

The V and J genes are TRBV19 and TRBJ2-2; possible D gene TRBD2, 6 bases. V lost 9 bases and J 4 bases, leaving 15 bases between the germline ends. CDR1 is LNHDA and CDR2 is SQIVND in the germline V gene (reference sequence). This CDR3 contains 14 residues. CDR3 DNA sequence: TGTGCCAGCCGAATCCTGGGGGGCACCGGGGAGCTGTTTTTT. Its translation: CASRILGGTGELFF.

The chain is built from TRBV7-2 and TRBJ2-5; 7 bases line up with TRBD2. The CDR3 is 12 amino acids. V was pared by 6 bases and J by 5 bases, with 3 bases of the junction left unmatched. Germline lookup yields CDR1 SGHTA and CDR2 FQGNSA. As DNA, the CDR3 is TGTGCCAGCAGGGGAGGGTGGGAGACCCAGTACTTC. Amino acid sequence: CASRGGWETQYF.

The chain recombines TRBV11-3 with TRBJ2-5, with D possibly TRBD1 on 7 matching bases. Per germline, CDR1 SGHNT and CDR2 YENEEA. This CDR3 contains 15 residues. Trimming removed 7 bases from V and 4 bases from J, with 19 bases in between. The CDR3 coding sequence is TGTGCCAGCACCGAATCCCGGAGGGGGCCAGAGACCCAGTACTTC. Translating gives CASTESRRGPETQYF.

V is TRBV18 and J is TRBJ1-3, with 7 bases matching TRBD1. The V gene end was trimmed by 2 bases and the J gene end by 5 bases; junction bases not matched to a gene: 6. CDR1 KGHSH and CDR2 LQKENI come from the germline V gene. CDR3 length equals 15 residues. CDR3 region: CASSPTGTARNTIYF. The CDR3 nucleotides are TGTGCCAGCTCACCAACAGGGACAGCTAGAAACACCATATATTTT.

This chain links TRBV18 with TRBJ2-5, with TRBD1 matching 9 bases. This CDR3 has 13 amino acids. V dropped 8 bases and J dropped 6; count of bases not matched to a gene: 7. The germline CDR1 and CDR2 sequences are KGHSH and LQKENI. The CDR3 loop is CASTGQGGKTQYF. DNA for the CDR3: TGTGCCAGCACGGGACAGGGAGGCAAGACCCAGTACTTC.